These T cell receptor beta chains were read from a single sample in a study of T cell changes during pregnancy in multiple sclerosis. Measured with immunoSEQ multiplex PCR; TCRdb has only the in-frame clones, and not every one. The sample lists 61,000 or so clones, around 93% occurring once. The sample consisted of CD4+ T cells from peripheral blood mononuclear cells, taken before pregnancy. These receptors were taken from a female donor with multiple sclerosis, enrolled in a pregnancy study. The CDR3 runs from the conserved cysteine through the conserved F or W. The D gene is left open where the match is weak. Size is omitted from some rows. Given values are once, few, many or a class for expanded clones.

V gene	J gene	D gene	clone size	CDR3 protein	CDR3 DNA
TRBV13	TRBJ1-5	.	once	CASSGQGSQPQHF	TGTGCCAGCAGCGGCCAGGGTAGCCAGCCCCAGCATTTT
TRBV6-5	TRBJ2-7	TRBD1	.	CASSQRDRGRREQYF	TGTGCCAGCAGCCAACGGGACAGGGGGCGCCGCGAGCAGTACTTC
TRBV29-1	TRBJ2-3	TRBD1	.	CSVERVGQGLGTDTQYF	TGCAGCGTTGAAAGGGTGGGACAGGGTCTTGGCACAGATACGCAGTATTTT
TRBV7-9	TRBJ1-1	TRBD1	few	CASNKDRGLNTEAFF	TGTGCCAGCAACAAGGACAGGGGTTTGAACACTGAAGCTTTCTTT
TRBV29-1	TRBJ1-1	.	.	CSALLLMNTEAFF	TGCAGCGCCTTACTGCTCATGAACACTGAAGCTTTCTTT
TRBV4-3	TRBJ2-7	TRBD2	.	CASSQELAEHYEQYF	TGCGCCAGCAGCCAAGAACTAGCGGAGCACTACGAGCAGTACTTC
TRBV18	TRBJ2-5	.	.	CASSPRQETQYF	TGTGCCAGCTCACCTCGCCAAGAGACCCAGTACTTC
TRBV25-1	TRBJ1-1	TRBD1	.	CASSEPPGQGNTEAFF	TGTGCCAGCAGTGAACCTCCCGGACAGGGGAACACTGAAGCTTTCTTT
TRBV30	TRBJ2-7	TRBD2	once	CAQGGSSYEQYF	TGTGCCCAGGGCGGGAGCTCCTACGAGCAGTACTTC
TRBV19	TRBJ1-1	.	.	CASSIEGVNTEAFF	TGTGCCAGTAGTATAGAGGGCGTGAACACTGAAGCTTTCTTT
TRBV6-5	TRBJ1-6	.	once	CASSYEGTFGSPLHF	TGTGCCAGCAGTTACGAGGGAACCTTTGGTTCACCCCTCCACTTT
TRBV4-1	TRBJ2-7	.	.	CASSQDRVPHEQYF	TGCGCCAGCAGCCAAGACAGGGTACCCCACGAGCAGTACTTC
TRBV9	TRBJ2-4	.	.	CASSPRTEAKNIQYF	TGTGCCAGCAGCCCCCGGACAGAAGCCAAAAACATTCAGTACTTC
TRBV19	TRBJ1-2	.	.	CASTGQSLYGYTF	TGTGCCAGTACAGGACAGAGCCTCTATGGCTACACCTTC
TRBV7-2	TRBJ2-3	.	.	CASSQSDTQYF	TGTGCCAGCAGCCAATCAGATACGCAGTATTTT